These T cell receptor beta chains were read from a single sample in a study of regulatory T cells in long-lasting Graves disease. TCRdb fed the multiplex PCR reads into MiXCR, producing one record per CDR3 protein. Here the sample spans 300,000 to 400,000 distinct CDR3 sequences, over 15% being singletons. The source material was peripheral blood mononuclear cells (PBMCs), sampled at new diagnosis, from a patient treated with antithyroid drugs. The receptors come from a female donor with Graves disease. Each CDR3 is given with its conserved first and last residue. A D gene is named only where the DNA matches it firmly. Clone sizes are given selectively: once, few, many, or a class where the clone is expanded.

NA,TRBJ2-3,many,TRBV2,TGTGCCAGCAGGGTCGGTGGAGGCACAGATACGCAGTATTTT,CASRVGGGTDTQYF
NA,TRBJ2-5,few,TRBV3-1,TGTGCCAGCAGCCCGACAATCACTAGTTTGGAGACCCAGTACTTC,CASSPTITSLETQYF
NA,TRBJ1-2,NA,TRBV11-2,TGTGCCAGCAGCTCACTCCGGGCAGGGCTGTACCTCTATGGCTACACCTTC,CASSSLRAGLYLYGYTF
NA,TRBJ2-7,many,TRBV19,TGTGCCAGTAGTGATAGGTGGTCAGCTACCGATTACGAGCAGTACTTC,CASSDRWSATDYEQYF
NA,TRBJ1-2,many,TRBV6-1,TGTGCCAGCAAACCAAGGGAATATGGCTACACCTTC,CASKPREYGYTF
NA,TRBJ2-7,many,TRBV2,TGTGCCAGCAGTGAAGTCCCGGGCCCCTACGAGCAGTACTTC,CASSEVPGPYEQYF
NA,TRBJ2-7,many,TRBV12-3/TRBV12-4,TGTGCCAGCAGTTCCGACGGCTCCTACGAGCAGTACTTC,CASSSDGSYEQYF
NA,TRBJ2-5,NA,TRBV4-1,TGCGCCAGCAGCCGGGGACCCGTCCGGGAGACCCAGTACTTC,CASSRGPVRETQYF
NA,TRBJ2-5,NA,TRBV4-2,TGTGCCAGCAGCCAAGAAGGGACACCGCCCGAAGAGACCCAGTACTTC,CASSQEGTPPEETQYF
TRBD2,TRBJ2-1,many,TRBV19,TGTGCCAGTAGTACCACTAATACCGGACTAGTAACTGGAACAGGTGAGCAGTTCTTC,CASSTTNTGLVTGTGEQFF
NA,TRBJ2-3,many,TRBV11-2,TGTGCCAGCGCCATCATTGGGGGGCGGGAGCCGACAGATACGCAGTATTTT,CASAIIGGREPTDTQYF
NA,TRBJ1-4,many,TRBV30,TGTGCCTGGAGAGGTTGGGGGCTAAATGAAAAACTGTTTTTT,CAWRGWGLNEKLFF
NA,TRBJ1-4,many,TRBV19,TGTGCCAGTAGTAAGGAGCCAGTCCTTAATGAAAAACTGTTTTTT,CASSKEPVLNEKLFF
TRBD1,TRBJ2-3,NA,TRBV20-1,TGCAGTGCCCCACAGGGGGGCCCCACAGATACGCAGTATTTT,CSAPQGGPTDTQYF
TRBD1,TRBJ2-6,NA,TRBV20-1,TGCAGTGCTAACCGGGACAGGGGATCTACTGGGGCCAACGTCCTGACTTTC,CSANRDRGSTGANVLTF
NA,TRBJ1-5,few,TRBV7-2,TGTGCCAGCAGCTCAAACAGGGCTAGCAATCAGCCCCAGCATTTT,CASSSNRASNQPQHF
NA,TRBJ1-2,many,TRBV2,TGTGCCAGCAGTCCGGCCAGGGGAAACTATGGCTACACCTTC,CASSPARGNYGYTF
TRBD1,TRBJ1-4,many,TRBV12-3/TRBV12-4,TGTGCCAGCAGTGAGGACAGGGGGTCCACTAATGAAAAACTGTTTTTT,CASSEDRGSTNEKLFF
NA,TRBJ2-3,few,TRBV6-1,TGTGCCAGCAGTCAACCCGGAGGTAGCACAGATACGCAGTATTTT,CASSQPGGSTDTQYF
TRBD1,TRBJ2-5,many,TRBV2,TGTGCCAGCAGTGATGGGGGACAGGGTCCAGAGACCCAGTACTTC,CASSDGGQGPETQYF
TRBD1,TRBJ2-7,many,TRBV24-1,TGTGCCACCAGTGATTCCCGGGACAGGGGCTACGAGCAGTACTTC,CATSDSRDRGYEQYF
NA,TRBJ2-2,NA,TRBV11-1,TGTGCCAGCAGCTTAGTTCTGGGAGCGGGCACCGGGGAGCTGTTTTTT,CASSLVLGAGTGELFF
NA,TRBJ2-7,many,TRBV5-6,TGTGCCAGCAGCTTGGGAAAACTGACAGCAGTCTACGAGCAGTACTTC,CASSLGKLTAVYEQYF
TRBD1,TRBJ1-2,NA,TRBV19,TGTGCCAGTAGTGCAGGGGGCTTGGACTATGGCTACACCTTC,CASSAGGLDYGYTF
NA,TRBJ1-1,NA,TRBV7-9,TGTGCCAGCAGTGGGGGGCGTGCAGGGTTAAACACTGAAGCTTTCTTT,CASSGGRAGLNTEAFF
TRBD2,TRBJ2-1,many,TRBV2,TGTGCCAGCAGGGGGGATGAGACTAGCGGGAACAATGAGCAGTTCTTC,CASRGDETSGNNEQFF
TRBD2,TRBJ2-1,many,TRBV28,TGTGCCAGCAGTGCAGCGGGAGGAGGGGGTAATGAGCAGTTCTTC,CASSAAGGGGNEQFF
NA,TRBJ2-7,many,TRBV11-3,TGTGCCAGCAGCTTAGGAGGGGGGGATACCTACGAGCAGTACTTC,CASSLGGGDTYEQYF
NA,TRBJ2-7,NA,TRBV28,TGTGCCAGCAGCCTCGATATTGGCGAGCAGTACTTC,CASSLDIGEQYF
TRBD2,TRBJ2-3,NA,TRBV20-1,TGCAGTGCTACTACTAGCGGGAGGAGAACAGATACGCAGTATTTT,CSATTSGRRTDTQYF
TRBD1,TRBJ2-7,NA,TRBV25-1,TGTGCCACCCAGAGGGGGCTGAATGAGCAGTACTTC,CATQRGLNEQYF